These 29 T cell receptor beta chains share one sample of origin, sequenced in a study of T cells in Graves' hyperthyroidism and ophthalmopathy. There were TCR beta CDR3 regions amplified from RNA transcripts. The HTBI primer set drove a first-round RT-PCR of the TCR CDR3. TCRdb independently ran MiXCR on the multiplex PCR reads; one entry per CDR3 protein. Of approximately 400,000 distinct CDR3 sequences listed, about a fifth are singletons. Material for sequencing was blood. The receptors originated from a man aged 18 to 35 with Graves' ophthalmopathy.

The chain joins TRBV7-2 to TRBJ1-4, with 9 bases matching TRBD1. CDR3 size: 15 residues. The V gene's germline CDR1 is SGHTA and CDR2 FQGNSA. J gave up 6 bases and V 1 base, and 3 bases lay outside the gene matches. CDR3 loop: CASSLGTGEYEKLFF. CDR3 DNA: TGTGCCAGCAGCTTAGGGACAGGGGAGTATGAAAAACTGTTTTTT.

This sequence joins TRBV2 and TRBJ1-4; 8 positions match TRBD1. CDR3 length equals 12 residues. V shed 8 bases, J shed 12 bases, and the junction held 8 bases outside the gene matches. Germline CDR1 is SNHLY and CDR2 is FYNNEI. CDR3 in DNA: TGTGCCAGCGTCAGGACAGGGAAAGAACTGTTTTTT. It encodes CASVRTGKELFF.

The V and J genes are TRBV7-2 and TRBJ2-1; 12 bases are shared with TRBD2. This CDR3 comprises 18 residues. V lost 0 bases and J lost 8; bases outside the gene matches: 11. Per the germline V gene, CDR1 is SGHTA and CDR2 is FQGNSA. CDR3 loop: CASSLALAGGPIFDEQFF. The CDR3 DNA reads as TGTGCCAGCAGCTTAGCGCTAGCGGGGGGGCCGATATTCGATGAGCAGTTCTTC.

There are a few counts of this clonotype. The CDR3 DNA sequence: TGCGCCAGCAGTGCTTTAGACGGTGGCCTTGGAAACACCATATATTTT. Translation: CASSALDGGLGNTIYF. V usage is TRBV10-2 and J usage is TRBJ1-3; no firm D call. Trimming left V 4 bases short and J 3 bases short, with 16 bases between. The CDR3 consists of 16 residues. Germline values: CDR1 WSHSY, CDR2 SAAADI.

The J gene is TRBJ2-3, the V gene TRBV6-5, with D possibly being TRBD2 (7 bases). Germline-derived CDR1 and CDR2 are MNHEY and SVGAGI. Trimming stripped 2 bases from V and 2 bases from J, with 14 bases between. The CDR3 loop spans 16 amino acids. The CDR3 region is CASSYGGGGFTDTQYF. CDR3 in DNA: TGTGCCAGCAGTTACGGGGGCGGGGGTTTCACAGATACGCAGTATTTT.

This clonotype was counted ten times or more. The rearrangement links TRBV7-3 to TRBJ2-3; tentatively, D is TRBD1 or TRBD2 (6 bases each). Looked up from germline, CDR1 is SGHTA and CDR2 is FQGTGA. CDR3 length: 15 amino acids. Deletions cut 1 base from V and 4 bases from J, with 12 bases between. The DNA of the CDR3 is TGTGCCAGCAGCTTAAACGGGGGCCCCCCAGATACGCAGTATTTT. Residues: CASSLNGGPPDTQYF.

This clonotype was observed a handful of times. The CDR3 carries no conserved terminal phenylalanine or tryptophan, so it likely arises from a read error. The chain carries TRBV6-7 and TRBJ1-5; D remains unclear. TRBV6-7 falls under the ORF class, with uncertain function. V gave up 2 bases and J gave up 2 bases, with 16 bases separating them. CDR3 size: 17 residues. This CDR3 reads CASSYPMEADGNQPQHS. CDR3 in DNA: TGTGCCAGCAGTTACCCGATGGAAGCGGATGGCAATCAGCCCCAGCATTCT.

The J gene is TRBJ2-5, the V gene TRBV20-1; 7 nucleotides line up with TRBD1. V gave up 6 bases and J gave up 5 bases; unmatched junction bases: 15. This CDR3 is built from 15 residues. Per germline, CDR1 DFQATT and CDR2 SNEGSKA (reference sequence). The CDR3 bases are TGCAGTGCCTCTTCCATCACAGGGGCAGGGGAGACCCAGTACTTC. Its translation is CSASSITGAGETQYF.

In regard to this clonotype: With a much larger clone just one base away, this may be a read error. The J gene is TRBJ2-7, the V gene TRBV7-3; tentative D call: TRBD1 (6 bases). The CDR3 sequence is 15 residues long. V lost 4 bases and J 2 bases, leaving 15 bases between the germline ends. The germline V gene encodes CDR1 SGHTA and CDR2 FQGTGA. The DNA for the CDR3 is TGTGCCAGCAGCTCATCAGTTGGGGACACCTACGAGCAGTACTTC. Its protein product is CASSSSVGDTYEQYF.

This clonotype has at least ten counts. J is TRBJ2-1 and V is TRBV6-1; 7 nucleotides line up with TRBD1. After removal of 0 bases from V and 9 bases from J, the junction contained 11 bases not matched to a gene. The CDR3 consists of 16 residues. Per germline, CDR1 MNHNS and CDR2 SASEGT. CDR3 DNA: TGTGCCAGCAGTGAAGCGCCCCGAGGGGGCGAAGGTGAGCAGTTCTTC. This encodes CASSEAPRGGEGEQFF.

This clonotype has more than one count but fewer than ten. The V gene is TRBV27, the J gene TRBJ2-1, with a possible D match to TRBD1 (5 bases). Trimming stripped 7 bases from V and 10 bases from J, with 17 bases between. The CDR3 sequence is 13 residues long. The germline V gene encodes CDR1 MNHEY and CDR2 SMNVEV (reference sequence). This chain's CDR3 is CASTSGGAWEQFF. For the CDR3, the DNA is TGTGCCAGCACCTCAGGTGGGGCGTGGGAGCAGTTCTTC.

Worth noting for this clonotype: This may come from a read error, since a much larger clone is one base off. This chain uses TRBV6-2 or TRBV6-3 with TRBJ2-7; possibly TRBD1 or TRBD2 for D (6 bases each). Germline V gives CDR1 MNHEY, CDR2 SVGEGT. With 6 bases removed from V and 3 bases from J, the gap between germline ends came to 12 bases. The CDR3 is 13 amino acids. The CDR3 sequence is CASRRGAFYEQYF. The CDR3 DNA reads as TGTGCCAGCAGGAGGGGGGCCTTCTACGAGCAGTACTTC.

About this clonotype itself: This may be a read error: a much more frequent sequence differs by one nucleotide. This rearrangement joins TRBV3-1 to TRBJ1-6; D is undetermined. V was cut by 0 bases and J by 10 bases, with 13 bases left in between. Germline V gives CDR1 LGHDT, CDR2 YNNKEL (reference sequence). This CDR3 is built from 15 residues. This chain's CDR3 is CASSQELKEGSPLHF. The CDR3 DNA reads TGTGCCAGCAGCCAAGAACTCAAGGAAGGATCACCCCTCCACTTT.

As for this clonotype: Given a much more abundant clone one base away, this may be a read error. The J gene is TRBJ1-6, the V gene TRBV10-3; no reliable D call. This CDR3 comprises 18 residues. Germline-derived CDR1 and CDR2 are ENHRY and SYGVKD. Here the CDR3 DNA reads TGTGCCATCAGTGAGTCGAGTCGTAGAGAGTCCTATAATCCACCCCTCCACTTT. The encoded protein is CAISESSRRESYNPPLHF.

In its sample, this clonotype was seen many times. This rearrangement joins TRBV29-1 to TRBJ1-1, with a possible D match to TRBD1 (5 bases). V lost 4 bases and J lost 4, with 13 bases in between. The CDR3 spans 13 residues. Germline CDR1 reads SQVTM; CDR2 reads ANQGSEA. CDR3 sequence (DNA): TGCAGCGTTGGGGGGGACGGGGGCACTGAAGCTTTCTTT. It encodes CSVGGDGGTEAFF.

This clonotype showed up many times. The genes are TRBV7-2 and TRBJ1-5; D ambiguous. This CDR3 is built from 17 residues. Between the trimmed V and J ends, which lost 6 bases and 0 bases, there was a span of 18 bases. Looked up from germline, CDR1 is SGHTA and CDR2 is FQGNSA. This chain's CDR3 is CASSHSYSTDSNQPQHF. CDR3 bases: TGTGCCAGCAGTCACAGTTACTCGACGGATAGCAATCAGCCCCAGCATTTT.

This clonotype was recorded at least ten times. This chain joins TRBV24-1 and TRBJ2-3; D unresolved. CDR3 length: 15 amino acids. In germline, CDR1 is KGHDR, CDR2 SFDVKD. V lost 2 bases and J 4 bases, leaving 12 bases between the germline ends. The CDR3 nucleotides are TGTGCCACCAGTGATTCCAGCCTCCGGTCAGATACGCAGTATTTT. Amino acids: CATSDSSLRSDTQYF.

This clonotype was seen a handful of times. The chain uses TRBV19 and TRBJ2-2; D gene unclear. This CDR3 has 14 residues. Germline V lookup: CDR1 LNHDA, CDR2 SQIVND (reference sequence). The germline V and J ends were trimmed by 3 bases and 6 bases, with 11 bases remaining between them. As DNA, the CDR3 is TGTGCCAGTAGTATGTATGGGCGGTCCGGGGAGCTGTTTTTT. Translating gives CASSMYGRSGELFF.

Worth noting for this clonotype: This clone may be a read error of a much larger clone one base away. Likely a read error: the CDR3 ends without its conserved phenylalanine or tryptophan. The J gene is TRBJ2-1, the V gene TRBV18; D uncertain. Germline loops: CDR1 KGHSH, CDR2 LQKENI. The V end lost 0 bases, the J end lost 4 bases, and 7 bases lay between the germline ends. The CDR3 contains 14 residues. The CDR3, as DNA: TGTGCCAGCTCACCACCGGCACAATACAATGAGCAGTTCTCC. Amino acids: CASSPPAQYNEQFS.

V gene TRBV3-1 combines with J gene TRBJ1-3, with 10 bases lining up with TRBD1. The CDR3 contains 15 residues. V shed 2 bases, J shed 6 bases, and the junction held 4 bases outside the gene matches. Germline loops: CDR1 LGHDT, CDR2 YNNKEL (reference sequence). CDR3 nucleotide sequence: TGTGCCAGCAGCCAAAAGACAGGGGGCGAAAACACCATATATTTT. Its translation is CASSQKTGGENTIYF.

This chain connects TRBV28 to TRBJ1-4; unclear D gene. The V end lost 3 bases, the J end lost 4 bases, and 9 bases lay between the germline ends. Germline V gene sequence: CDR1 MDHEN, CDR2 SYDVKM. This CDR3 has 14 amino acids. The CDR3 nucleotides read TGTGCCAGCAGTTTCGGCCAGTTTAATGAAAAACTGTTTTTT. It encodes CASSFGQFNEKLFF.

The V call is TRBV28, the J call TRBJ1-6; possibly TRBD1 for D (6 bases). Trimming removed 5 bases at V and 8 bases at J, with 16 bases between. The CDR3 has 15 amino acids. From germline, CDR1 is MDHEN and CDR2 SYDVKM. The CDR3 coding sequence is TGTGCCAGCAGTACCCTACAGGGTAATGATTCACCCCTCCACTTT. Amino acid sequence: CASSTLQGNDSPLHF.

Of note for this clonotype: A much bigger clone sits one base away, suggesting this may be a read error. The missing conserved phenylalanine or tryptophan at the end of this CDR3 makes a read error likely. The chain carries TRBV6-1 and TRBJ2-5, with a weak D call TRBD2 (5 bases). Trimming shortened V by 7 bases and J by 1 base, and 13 bases separated the two germline ends. The germline CDR1 and CDR2 sequences are MNHNS and SASEGT. CDR3 size: 14 residues. The CDR3 DNA is TGTGCCAGCACCGATAGCGTTTCCCAAGAGACCCAGTACGTC. Its translation is CASTDSVSQETQYV.

At least ten counts were recorded for this clonotype. The genes are TRBV12-3 or TRBV12-4 and TRBJ1-6; D is unclear. CDR3 size: 15 residues. V lost 5 bases and J lost 5, with 13 bases in between. CDR3 nucleotides: TGTGCCAGCAGTCGGGCCATGGCCGATAATTCACCCCTCCACTTT. It translates to CASSRAMADNSPLHF.

This clonotype was seen only a few times. The chain carries TRBV7-9 and TRBJ1-2, with 8 bases identical to TRBD1. V was clipped by 8 bases and J by 1 base; unmatched bases: 6. CDR1 SEHNR and CDR2 FQNEAQ come from the germline V gene (reference sequence). This CDR3 comprises 14 residues. The DNA for the CDR3 is TGTGCCAGCCTTAAGGGACAGGATAACTATGGCTACACCTTC. This codes for CASLKGQDNYGYTF.

This sequence joins TRBV29-1 and TRBJ2-4; D may be TRBD2 (6 bases). Trimming cost V 7 bases and J 8 bases, with 18 bases left between them. CDR1 is SQVTM and CDR2 is ANQGSEA in the germline V gene. CDR3 length: 13 residues. The CDR3, as DNA: TGCAGCGCGACGGGACTCGGGGGAGACATTCAGTACTTC. It translates to CSATGLGGDIQYF.

A few counts support this clonotype. This chain uses TRBV24-1 with TRBJ2-1, with 13 positions matching TRBD2. Germline V gene sequence: CDR1 KGHDR, CDR2 SFDVKD. Germline trimming cut 4 bases from V and 4 bases from J; bases unmatched to any gene: 6. The CDR3 consists of 17 residues. CDR3 coding DNA: TGTGCCACCAGTGAGGGGCTACTAGCGGGGGGGTACAATGAGCAGTTCTTC. It encodes CATSEGLLAGGYNEQFF.

This clonotype was found many times. The CDR3 region has the DNA TGTGCCAGCAGTGGGGTCGCGAGCTCCTACAATGAGCAGTTCTTC. Its translation: CASSGVASSYNEQFF. The chain carries TRBV2 and TRBJ2-1; no clear D gene. With 4 bases removed from V and 0 bases from J, the gap between germline ends came to 10 bases. The CDR3 runs 15 residues. Germline CDR1 is SNHLY and CDR2 is FYNNEI.

The sample holds many counts of this clonotype. The V gene is TRBV7-2, the J gene TRBJ2-1; 8 bases agree with TRBD2. Germline CDR1 and CDR2: SGHTA and FQGNSA. Unmatched junction bases numbered 5, after V lost 3 bases and J lost 4 bases. The CDR3 contains 15 residues. CDR3 protein: CASSFGGGSYNEQFF. DNA of the CDR3: TGTGCCAGCAGCTTTGGCGGGGGGTCATACAATGAGCAGTTCTTC.